This TCR beta chain was observed in a study of Ad26.COV2.S vaccination and SARS-CoV-2 variants. Data came from immunoSEQ multiplex PCR; TCRdb stores just in-frame clones and leaves some out. The table records approximately 350,000 clones, roughly 80% of them present only once. Points on this clone: Its antigen remains unidentified.

Stated treatment: 15 to 20 received Ad26.COV2.S at low or high dose, single or two shots; a few received placebo; per-sample allocation not given. Day 63 after the first vaccine or placebo injection was the time point for sampling. This adult donor, from Boston, was 18-55 years old. Study-wide results and limits: Measurement of non-spike TCR breadth gave similar results in vaccine and placebo recipients.

The CDR3 runs 11 residues. V shed 0 bases and J shed 9 bases, with 4 bases lying between them. In germline, CDR1 is KGHDR, CDR2 SFDVKD. The sequence was collected from a person between 18 and 65 years old who received the Ad26.COV2.S COVID-19 vaccine or a placebo. The specimen was peripheral blood, collected in a trial of Ad26.COV2.S vaccine versus placebo. This chain links TRBV24-1 with TRBJ2-5; no clear D. CDR3 in DNA: TGTGCCACCAGTGATTTGACAGCCCAGTACTTC. This sequence encodes CATSDLTAQYF.